Included here is one TCR beta chain sequence, with context. These data come from a study of blood T cell repertoires in COVID-19. In the authors' workflow: Reference gene primers were amplified, and this amplification served to estimate nucleated cell counts. Data came from immunoSEQ multiplex PCR; TCRdb stores just in-frame clones and leaves some out. V, J and clone size were drawn from that table, and D and trimming were deduced from the DNA. The table shows approximately 36,000 clones, with about three quarters occurring only once. CDR1 and CDR2 (germline): SEHNR, FQNEAQ (reference sequence). The J segment lost 4 bases and the V segment lost 3 bases, leaving 3 bases of the junction unmatched. The length of the CDR3 is 14 residues. Seattle-derived patients entered the study during active infection and were followed longitudinally.

J is TRBJ1-5 and V is TRBV7-9; TRBD1 matches 7 bases. This TCR was recovered from a man between 65 and 85 years old with COVID-19, enrolled during active disease. The sample comprised peripheral blood. The CDR3 nucleotides are TGTGCCAGCAGCTTTGGACAGGCTAATCAGCCCCAGCATTTT. Amino acid sequence: CASSFGQANQPQHF. Based on the CDR3 plus reference TRBV7-9 and TRBJ1-5, the full variable domain is DTGVSQNPRHKITKRGQNVTFRCDPISEHNRLYWYRQTLGQGPEFLTYFQNEAQLEKSRLLSDRFSAERPKGSFSTLEIQRTEQGDSAMYLCASSFGQANQPQHFGDGTRLSIL.